This T cell receptor beta chain appears in the sequencing data of a study of blood T cell repertoires in COVID-19. Study background: Sample material is recorded as cDNA or gDNA derived from T cells, B-cell-depleted T cells, or PBMCs.

There are 11 residues in the CDR3. Per the germline V gene, CDR1 is LNHDA and CDR2 is SQIVND (reference sequence). With 9 bases clipped from V and 9 bases from J, the junction kept 3 bases outside the gene matches. Sequencing was performed with immunoSEQ multiplex PCR; in TCRdb, only in-frame clones are kept and a portion is missing. The repertoire holds roughly 81,000 clones, with over 75% as singletons. The TCR comes from a woman in her seventies with acute or convalescent COVID-19. The chain recombines TRBV19 with TRBJ1-3, with TRBD1 matching over 9 bases. Sequencing was carried out using peripheral blood. CDR3 DNA sequence: TGTGCCAGCGGACAGGGGCTCACCATATATTTT. Protein sequence: CASGQGLTIYF. The full variable domain, with the rest looked up from reference TRBV19 and TRBJ1-3, is DGGITQSPKYLFRKEGQNVTLSCEQNLNHDAMYWYRQDPGQGLRLIYYSQIVNDFQKGDIAEGYSVSREKKESFPLTVTSAQKNPTAFYLCASGQGLTIYFGEGSWLTVV.